One and the same sample provided the 2 T cell receptor beta chains below, sequenced in a study of CD8+ T cells in alopecia areata. cDNA prepared by RNA extraction and subsequent reverse transcription served as the template for sequencing. Profiled with immunoSEQ multiplex PCR; TCRdb holds only in-frame clones, not every one. The sample lists roughly 280,000 clones, roughly 63% occurring once. Treatment given: oral pan-JAK inhibitor, 5-10 mg twice daily. The sequenced sample was CD4+ T cells sorted from blood, obtained around week 54, from a patient treated with tofacitinib. Source of these receptors: a human donor with alopecia areata.

This clone was observed a few times. The chain couples TRBV5-1 to TRBJ1-2, with 9 bases matching TRBD1. With V trimmed by 4 bases and J by 8 bases, 9 bases remained unmatched. Germline-derived CDR1 and CDR2 are SGHRS and YFSETQ. The length of the CDR3 is 14 residues. CDR3 bases: TGCGCCAGCAGCCCGGCCGGGACAGGGACGGGCTACACCTTC. Amino acid sequence: CASSPAGTGTGYTF. The entire variable domain, with the rest obtained from reference TRBV5-1 and TRBJ1-2, is as follows: KAGVTQTPRYLIKTRGQQVTLSCSPISGHRSVSWYQQTPGQGLQFLFEYFSETQRNKGNFPGRFSGRQFSNSRSEMNVSTLELGDSALYLCASSPAGTGTGYTFGSGTRLTVV.

The chain joins TRBV30 to TRBJ1-2; TRBD1 aligns across 8 bases. V shed 5 bases and J 8 bases; nucleotides not matched to a gene: 4. The CDR3 totals 11 residues. Per germline, CDR1 GTSNPN and CDR2 SVGIG (reference sequence). CDR3 nucleotide sequence: TGTGCCTGGTTACAGGGGGGAGGCTACACCTTC. It translates to CAWLQGGGYTF.